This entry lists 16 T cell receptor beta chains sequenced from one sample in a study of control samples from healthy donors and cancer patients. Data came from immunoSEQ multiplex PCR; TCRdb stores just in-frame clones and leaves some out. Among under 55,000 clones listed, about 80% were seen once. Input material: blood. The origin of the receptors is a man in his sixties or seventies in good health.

Written as DNA, the CDR3 is TGTGCCACCAGTGACCCTCTCCTTGGAAACACCATATATTTT. Protein product: CATSDPLLGNTIYF. The V gene is TRBV24-1, the J gene TRBJ1-3; no reliable D call. V lost 4 bases, J lost 3 bases, and 9 bases lay in between. CDR1 is KGHDR and CDR2 is SFDVKD in the germline V gene. The CDR3 contains 14 residues.

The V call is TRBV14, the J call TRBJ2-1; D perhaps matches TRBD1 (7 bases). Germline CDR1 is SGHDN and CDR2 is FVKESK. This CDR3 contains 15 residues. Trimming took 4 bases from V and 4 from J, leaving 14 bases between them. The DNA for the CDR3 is TGTGCCAGCAGCCGAAGACAGGGAGGATACAATGAGCAGTTCTTC. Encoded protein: CASSRRQGGYNEQFF.

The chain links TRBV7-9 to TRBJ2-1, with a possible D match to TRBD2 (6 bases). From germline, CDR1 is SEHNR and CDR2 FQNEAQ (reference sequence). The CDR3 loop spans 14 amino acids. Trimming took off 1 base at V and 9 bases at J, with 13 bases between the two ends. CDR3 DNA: TGTGCCAGCAGCTTAGATTCTAGCGCCGCTGAGCAGTTCTTC. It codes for CASSLDSSAAEQFF.

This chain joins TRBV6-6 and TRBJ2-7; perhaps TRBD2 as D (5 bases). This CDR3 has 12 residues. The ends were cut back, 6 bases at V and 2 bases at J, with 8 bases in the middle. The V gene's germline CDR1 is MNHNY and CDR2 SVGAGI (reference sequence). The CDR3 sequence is CASRPGTYEQYF. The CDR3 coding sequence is TGTGCCAGCAGACCCGGGACCTACGAGCAGTACTTC.

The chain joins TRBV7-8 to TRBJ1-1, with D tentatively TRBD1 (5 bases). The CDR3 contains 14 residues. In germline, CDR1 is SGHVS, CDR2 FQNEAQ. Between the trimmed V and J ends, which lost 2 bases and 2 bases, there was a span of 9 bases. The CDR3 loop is CASSLKTANTEAFF. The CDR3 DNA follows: TGTGCCAGCAGCTTAAAGACAGCCAACACTGAAGCTTTCTTT.

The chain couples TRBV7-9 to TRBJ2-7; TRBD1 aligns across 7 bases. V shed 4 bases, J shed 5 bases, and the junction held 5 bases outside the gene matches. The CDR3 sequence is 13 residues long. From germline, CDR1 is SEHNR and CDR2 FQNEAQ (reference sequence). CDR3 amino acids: CASSSGTVNEQYF. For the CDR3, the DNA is TGTGCCAGCAGCTCTGGGACAGTCAACGAGCAGTACTTC.

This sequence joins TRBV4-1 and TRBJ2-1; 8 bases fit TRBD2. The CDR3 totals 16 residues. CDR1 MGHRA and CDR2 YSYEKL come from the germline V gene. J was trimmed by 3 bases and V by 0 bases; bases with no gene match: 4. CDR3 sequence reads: CASSQDSGTYYNEQFF. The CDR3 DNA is TGCGCCAGCAGCCAAGATAGCGGGACCTACTACAATGAGCAGTTCTTC.

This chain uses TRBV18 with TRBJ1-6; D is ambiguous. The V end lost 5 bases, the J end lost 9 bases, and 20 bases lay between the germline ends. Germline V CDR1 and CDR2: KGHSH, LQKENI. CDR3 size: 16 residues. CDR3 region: CASSISGYYEGSPLHF. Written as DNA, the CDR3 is TGTGCCAGCTCAATTTCCGGGTACTACGAAGGTTCACCCCTCCACTTT.

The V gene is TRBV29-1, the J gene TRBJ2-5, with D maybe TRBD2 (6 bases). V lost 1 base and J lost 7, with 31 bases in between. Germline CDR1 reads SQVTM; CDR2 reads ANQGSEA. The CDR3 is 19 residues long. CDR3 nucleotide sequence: TGCAGCGTTGAAGGTCCTCCCCTCCTGGCGGGAACCCCCAGGCCGACCCAGTACTTC. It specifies CSVEGPPLLAGTPRPTQYF.

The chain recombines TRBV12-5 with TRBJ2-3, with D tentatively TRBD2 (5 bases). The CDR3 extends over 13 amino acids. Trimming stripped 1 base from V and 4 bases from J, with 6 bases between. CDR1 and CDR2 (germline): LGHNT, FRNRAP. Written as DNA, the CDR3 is TGTGCTAGTGGTTTGGGGGAGCCAGATACGCAGTATTTT. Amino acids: CASGLGEPDTQYF. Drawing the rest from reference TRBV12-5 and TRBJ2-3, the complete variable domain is DARVTQTPRHKVTEMGQEVTMRCQPILGHNTVFWYRQTMMQGLELLAYFRNRAPLDDSGMPKDRFSAEMPDATLATLKIQPSEPRDSAVYFCASGLGEPDTQYFGPGTRLTVL.

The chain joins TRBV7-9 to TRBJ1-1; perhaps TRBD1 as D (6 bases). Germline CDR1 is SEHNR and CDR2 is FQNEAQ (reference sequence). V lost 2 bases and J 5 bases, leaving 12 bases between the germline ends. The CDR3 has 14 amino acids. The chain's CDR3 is CASSLQAGETEAFF. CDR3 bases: TGTGCCAGCAGCTTACAGGCAGGGGAGACTGAAGCTTTCTTT.

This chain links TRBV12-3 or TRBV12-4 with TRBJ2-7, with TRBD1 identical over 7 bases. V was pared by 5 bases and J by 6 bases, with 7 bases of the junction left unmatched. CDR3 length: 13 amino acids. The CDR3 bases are TGTGCCAGCAGTGGGGCCACAGGGGCCGAGCAGTACTTC. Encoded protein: CASSGATGAEQYF.

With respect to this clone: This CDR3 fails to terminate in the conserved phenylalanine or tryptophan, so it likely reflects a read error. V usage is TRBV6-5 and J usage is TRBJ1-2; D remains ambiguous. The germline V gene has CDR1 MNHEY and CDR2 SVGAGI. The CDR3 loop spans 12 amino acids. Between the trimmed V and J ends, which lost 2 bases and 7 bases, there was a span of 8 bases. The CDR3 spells CASSYIGSGYTL. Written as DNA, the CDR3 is TGTGCCAGCAGTTACATAGGGTCTGGCTACACCCTC.

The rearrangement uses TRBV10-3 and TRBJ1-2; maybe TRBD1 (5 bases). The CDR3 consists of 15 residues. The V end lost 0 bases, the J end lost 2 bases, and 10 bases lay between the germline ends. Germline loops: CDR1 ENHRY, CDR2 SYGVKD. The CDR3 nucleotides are TGTGCCATCAGTGAGTCAAGGGGTGGAAACTATGGCTACACCTTC. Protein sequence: CAISESRGGNYGYTF.

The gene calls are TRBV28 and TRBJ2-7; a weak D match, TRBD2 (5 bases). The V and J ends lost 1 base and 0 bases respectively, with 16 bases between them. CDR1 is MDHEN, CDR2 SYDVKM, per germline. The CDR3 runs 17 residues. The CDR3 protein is CASSLYFNGLNSYEQYF. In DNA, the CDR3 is TGTGCCAGCAGTTTATATTTCAATGGACTCAACTCCTACGAGCAGTACTTC.

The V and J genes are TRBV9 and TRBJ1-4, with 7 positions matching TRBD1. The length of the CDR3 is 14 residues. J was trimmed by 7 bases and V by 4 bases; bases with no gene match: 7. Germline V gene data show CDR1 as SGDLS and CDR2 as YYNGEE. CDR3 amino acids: CASSRGQIAEKLFF. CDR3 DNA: TGTGCCAGCAGCCGGGGACAGATCGCTGAAAAACTGTTTTTT. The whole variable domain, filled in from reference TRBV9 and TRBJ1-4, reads DSGVTQTPKHLITATGQRVTLRCSPRSGDLSVYWYQQSLDQGLQFLIQYYNGEERAKGNILERFSAQQFPDLHSELNLSSLELGDSALYFCASSRGQIAEKLFFGSGTQLSVL.